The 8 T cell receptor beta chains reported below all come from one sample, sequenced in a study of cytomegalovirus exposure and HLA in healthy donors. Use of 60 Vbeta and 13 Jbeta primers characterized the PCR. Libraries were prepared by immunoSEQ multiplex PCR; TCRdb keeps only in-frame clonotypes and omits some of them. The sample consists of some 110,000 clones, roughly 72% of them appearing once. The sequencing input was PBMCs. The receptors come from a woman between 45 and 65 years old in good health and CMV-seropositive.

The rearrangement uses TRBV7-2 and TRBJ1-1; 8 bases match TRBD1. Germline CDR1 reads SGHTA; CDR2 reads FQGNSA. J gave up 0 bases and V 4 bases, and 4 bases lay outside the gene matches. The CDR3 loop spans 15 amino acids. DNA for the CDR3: TGTGCCAGCAGCTCAGGGGGCCCAATGAACACTGAAGCTTTCTTT. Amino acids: CASSSGGPMNTEAFF.

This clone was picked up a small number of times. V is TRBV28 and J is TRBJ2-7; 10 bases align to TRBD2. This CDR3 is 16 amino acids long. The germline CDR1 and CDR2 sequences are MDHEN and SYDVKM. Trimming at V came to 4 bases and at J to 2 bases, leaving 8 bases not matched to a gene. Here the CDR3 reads CASSSLTSGKTYEQYF. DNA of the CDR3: TGTGCCAGCAGTTCCCTCACTAGCGGGAAGACCTACGAGCAGTACTTC.

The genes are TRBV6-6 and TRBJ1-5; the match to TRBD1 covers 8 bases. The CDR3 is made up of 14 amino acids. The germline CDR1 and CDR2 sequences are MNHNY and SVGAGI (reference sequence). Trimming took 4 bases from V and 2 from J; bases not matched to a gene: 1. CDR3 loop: CASSLQGGNQPQHF. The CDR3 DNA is TGTGCCAGCAGTTTACAGGGGGGCAATCAGCCCCAGCATTTT.

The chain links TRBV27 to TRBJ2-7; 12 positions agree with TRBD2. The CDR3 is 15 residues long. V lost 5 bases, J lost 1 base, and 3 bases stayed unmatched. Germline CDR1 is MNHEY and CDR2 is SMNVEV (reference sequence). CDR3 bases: TGTGCCAGCAGTATACTAGCGGGAGGTTCCTACGAGCAGTACTTC. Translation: CASSILAGGSYEQYF.

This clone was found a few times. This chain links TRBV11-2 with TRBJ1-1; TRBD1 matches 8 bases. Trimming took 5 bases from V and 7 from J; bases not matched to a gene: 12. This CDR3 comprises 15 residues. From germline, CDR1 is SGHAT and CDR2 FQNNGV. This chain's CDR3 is CASSIPGQASLEAFF. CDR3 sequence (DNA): TGTGCCAGCAGCATACCGGGACAGGCTTCCCTTGAAGCTTTCTTT.

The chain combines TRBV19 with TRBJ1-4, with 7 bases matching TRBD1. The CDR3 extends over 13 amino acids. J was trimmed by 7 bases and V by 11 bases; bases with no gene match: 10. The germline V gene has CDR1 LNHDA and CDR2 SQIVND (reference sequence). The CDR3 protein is CAAQGIVGEKLFF. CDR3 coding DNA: TGTGCCGCACAGGGGATAGTAGGTGAAAAACTGTTTTTT.

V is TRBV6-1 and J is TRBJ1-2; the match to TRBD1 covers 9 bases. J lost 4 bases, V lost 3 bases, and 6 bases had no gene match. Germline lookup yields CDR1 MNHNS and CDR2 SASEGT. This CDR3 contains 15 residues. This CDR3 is CASSEQDRGAYGYTF. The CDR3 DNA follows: TGTGCCAGCAGTGAGCAGGACAGGGGCGCCTATGGCTACACCTTC.

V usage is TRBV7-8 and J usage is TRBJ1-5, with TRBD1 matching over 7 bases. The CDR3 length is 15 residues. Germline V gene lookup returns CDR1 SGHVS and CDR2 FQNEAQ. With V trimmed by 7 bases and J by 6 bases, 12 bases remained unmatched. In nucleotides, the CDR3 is TGTGCCAGCACCTCAGCAACAGGGGTCGCTCAGCCCCAGCATTTT. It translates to CASTSATGVAQPQHF. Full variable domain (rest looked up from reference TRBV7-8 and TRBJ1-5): GAGVSQSPRYKVAKRGQDVALRCDPISGHVSLFWYQQALGQGPEFLTYFQNEAQLDKSGLPSDRFFAERPEGSVSTLKIQRTQQEDSAVYLCASTSATGVAQPQHFGDGTRLSIL.